This entry concerns a single T cell receptor beta chain. Profiling relied on immunoSEQ multiplex PCR, and the TCRdb table lists in-frame clones only, not all of them. The sample contains around 190,000 clones, around nine tenths of which appear only once. The sample belongs to a study of blood T cell repertoires in COVID-19. The wider study: Sources were T cells, B-cell-depleted T cells, or PBMCs; the material itself was cDNA or gDNA.

This sequence was found in a man between 18 and 29 years old with active or convalescent COVID-19. The sample comprised peripheral blood.

CDR3 sequence reads: CASSTPRGGVETQYF. CDR3 bases: TGTGCCAGCAGTACCCCCAGGGGTGGGGTAGAGACCCAGTACTTC. The V call is TRBV6-5, the J call TRBJ2-5, with a possible D match to TRBD1 (6 bases). Deletions cut 5 bases from V and 4 bases from J, with 17 bases between. CDR1 is MNHEY and CDR2 is SVGAGI in the germline V gene. The length of the CDR3 is 15 residues.